This is a list of T cell receptor beta chains from one sample in a study of T cell responses to AZD1222 COVID-19 vaccine. Sequenced by immunoSEQ multiplex PCR; TCRdb stores in-frame clones only, minus some. The table has some 94,000 clones, around 94% seen once. The specimen comprised peripheral blood, sampled on day 0 of AZD1222 vaccination. The source of these receptors is an adult in good health. The CDR3 runs from the conserved cysteine through the conserved F or W. Each record gives: clone size, V gene, J gene, D gene, CDR3 DNA, CDR3 protein. A D gene is named only where the DNA matches it firmly. Size tells how often a clone was seen (once, few, many) or the class of an expanded clone, and some rows leave it out.

abundance: once
v_gene: TRBV19
j_gene: TRBJ1-5
d_gene: TRBD1
CDR3nt: TGTGCCAGTAGTATTTGGACAGGGGATCAGCCCCAGCATTTT
CDR3aa: CASSIWTGDQPQHF

abundance: -
v_gene: TRBV5-1
j_gene: TRBJ2-5
d_gene: TRBD1
CDR3nt: TGCGCCAGCAGCTTGGAGGGGGCGACCCAAGAGACCCAGTACTTC
CDR3aa: CASSLEGATQETQYF

abundance: -
v_gene: TRBV19
j_gene: TRBJ1-5
d_gene: -
CDR3nt: TGTGCCAGTAGGACTTACAGGGGCAATCAGCCCCAGCATTTT
CDR3aa: CASRTYRGNQPQHF

abundance: -
v_gene: TRBV4-1
j_gene: TRBJ1-2
d_gene: -
CDR3nt: TGCGCCAGCAGCCAAGAGCCCAGATTATTTTATGGCTACACCTTC
CDR3aa: CASSQEPRLFYGYTF

abundance: once
v_gene: TRBV15
j_gene: TRBJ1-4
d_gene: -
CDR3nt: TGTGCCACCAGCAGAGAGGGGGGGGCGGGCGAAAAACTGTTTTTT
CDR3aa: CATSREGGAGEKLFF

abundance: -
v_gene: TRBV7-3
j_gene: TRBJ2-6
d_gene: TRBD1
CDR3nt: TGTGCCAGCAGCGCGCCGGGACAGGGTCGCGGGGGGGCCAACGTCCTGACTTTC
CDR3aa: CASSAPGQGRGGANVLTF

abundance: few
v_gene: TRBV28
j_gene: TRBJ2-7
d_gene: -
CDR3nt: TGTGCCAGCAGTTCCCGGGGCACAACTGGGGAGCAGTACTTC
CDR3aa: CASSSRGTTGEQYF

abundance: -
v_gene: TRBV5-1
j_gene: TRBJ2-3
d_gene: TRBD2
CDR3nt: TGCGCCAGCAGCTTATGGGCGGGGAGGGTTGTGAGAGATACGCAGTATTTT
CDR3aa: CASSLWAGRVVRDTQYF

abundance: -
v_gene: TRBV19
j_gene: TRBJ1-2
d_gene: -
CDR3nt: TGTGCCAGTAGGCCTACAGGACACTATGGCTACACCTTC
CDR3aa: CASRPTGHYGYTF

abundance: -
v_gene: TRBV12-3/TRBV12-4
j_gene: TRBJ1-2
d_gene: -
CDR3nt: TGTGCCAGCAGTAAAACGTACTATGGCTACACCTTC
CDR3aa: CASSKTYYGYTF

abundance: -
v_gene: TRBV4-2
j_gene: TRBJ1-2
d_gene: -
CDR3nt: TGTGCCAGCAGCCAGGACAACTATGGCTACACCTTC
CDR3aa: CASSQDNYGYTF

abundance: -
v_gene: TRBV20-1
j_gene: TRBJ2-4
d_gene: -
CDR3nt: TGCAGTGCTAGTGACGGGATAAGGAAAAACATTCAGTACTTC
CDR3aa: CSASDGIRKNIQYF

abundance: -
v_gene: TRBV4-1
j_gene: TRBJ1-5
d_gene: TRBD1
CDR3nt: TGCGCCAGCAGCCAAGTGGGGACAGGAAACAATCAGCCCCAGCATTTT
CDR3aa: CASSQVGTGNNQPQHF

abundance: -
v_gene: TRBV5-1
j_gene: TRBJ2-1
d_gene: -
CDR3nt: TGCGCCAGCAGCTTGGCCGCCAGGGGTTATAACAATGAGCAGTTCTTC
CDR3aa: CASSLAARGYNNEQFF

abundance: -
v_gene: TRBV29-1
j_gene: TRBJ1-2
d_gene: TRBD1
CDR3nt: TGCAGCGTCGGGGACAGCCGAATCTATGGCTACACCTTC
CDR3aa: CSVGDSRIYGYTF

abundance: -
v_gene: TRBV5-8
j_gene: TRBJ2-7
d_gene: TRBD1
CDR3nt: TGTGCCAGCACCCTTTGGACAGGGAATTACGAGCAGTACTTC
CDR3aa: CASTLWTGNYEQYF

abundance: -
v_gene: TRBV6-5
j_gene: TRBJ1-5
d_gene: -
CDR3nt: TGTGCCAGCGGGGGGAGGGGCGCGGGCAATCAGCCCCAGCATTTT
CDR3aa: CASGGRGAGNQPQHF

abundance: -
v_gene: TRBV24-1
j_gene: TRBJ2-7
d_gene: TRBD2
CDR3nt: TGTGCCACCCGACTAGCAAGGCACGAGCAGTACTTC
CDR3aa: CATRLARHEQYF

abundance: -
v_gene: TRBV7-9
j_gene: TRBJ2-1
d_gene: TRBD1
CDR3nt: TGTGCCAGCAGATTACGGGACAGGGGAGCCTACAATGAGCAGTTCTTC
CDR3aa: CASRLRDRGAYNEQFF

abundance: -
v_gene: TRBV5-1
j_gene: TRBJ1-6
d_gene: TRBD1
CDR3nt: TGCGCCAGCAGCTCGTACAGGGGTGACTATAATTCACCCCTCCACTTT
CDR3aa: CASSSYRGDYNSPLHF

abundance: once
v_gene: TRBV5-5
j_gene: TRBJ2-5
d_gene: -
CDR3nt: TGTGCCAGCAGCTTGGACAGTTACCAAGAGACCCAGTACTTC
CDR3aa: CASSLDSYQETQYF

abundance: once
v_gene: TRBV28
j_gene: TRBJ1-5
d_gene: -
CDR3nt: TGTGCCAGCAGTTTGGGGATTCAGCCCCAGCATTTT
CDR3aa: CASSLGIQPQHF

abundance: few
v_gene: TRBV19
j_gene: TRBJ2-7
d_gene: -
CDR3nt: TGTGCCAGTAGTATAGGGGCCTCCTACGAGCAGTACTTC
CDR3aa: CASSIGASYEQYF

abundance: -
v_gene: TRBV12-3/TRBV12-4
j_gene: TRBJ2-3
d_gene: -
CDR3nt: TGTGCCAGCAGTTTAGGGGTCGCAGATACGCAGTATTTT
CDR3aa: CASSLGVADTQYF

abundance: -
v_gene: TRBV7-9
j_gene: TRBJ1-2
d_gene: -
CDR3nt: TGTGCCAGCAGTTTTCAGCAGGGCTACTATGGCTACACCTTC
CDR3aa: CASSFQQGYYGYTF

abundance: -
v_gene: TRBV5-4
j_gene: TRBJ1-1
d_gene: -
CDR3nt: TGTGCCAGCAGCTTGGGTCAGGGGATGCGGAACACTGAAGCTTTCTTT
CDR3aa: CASSLGQGMRNTEAFF

abundance: -
v_gene: TRBV29-1
j_gene: TRBJ2-1
d_gene: -
CDR3nt: TGCAGCCTAGAGGGCGAGGGGGGCTCCTACAATGAGCAGTTCTTC
CDR3aa: CSLEGEGGSYNEQFF

abundance: few
v_gene: TRBV15
j_gene: TRBJ2-1
d_gene: TRBD2
CDR3nt: TGTGCCACCTCGGGACTAGATAGCAATGAGCAGTTCTTC
CDR3aa: CATSGLDSNEQFF

abundance: -
v_gene: TRBV28
j_gene: TRBJ1-5
d_gene: -
CDR3nt: TGTGCCAGCAGTTACGCCCTGACAGGCTACAATCAGCCCCAGCATTTT
CDR3aa: CASSYALTGYNQPQHF

abundance: -
v_gene: TRBV7-3
j_gene: TRBJ1-1
d_gene: TRBD1
CDR3nt: TGTGCCAGCAGTCGGGACAGGGGGAGCACTGAAGCTTTCTTT
CDR3aa: CASSRDRGSTEAFF

abundance: -
v_gene: TRBV3-1/TRBV3-2
j_gene: TRBJ2-2
d_gene: -
CDR3nt: TGTGCCAGCAGCCAAGTCCGGGGGCTAGGTACCGGGGAGCTGTTTTTT
CDR3aa: CASSQVRGLGTGELFF

abundance: -
v_gene: TRBV21-1
j_gene: TRBJ1-1
d_gene: -
CDR3nt: TGTGCCAGCAGCAAAATCACTGAAGCTTTCTTT
CDR3aa: CASSKITEAFF

abundance: -
v_gene: TRBV6-5
j_gene: TRBJ1-3
d_gene: -
CDR3nt: TGTGCCAGCAGTTTAAGGCACAGCCCTGGAAACACCATATATTTT
CDR3aa: CASSLRHSPGNTIYF

abundance: -
v_gene: TRBV19
j_gene: TRBJ1-1
d_gene: TRBD1
CDR3nt: TGTGCCAGTAGCGCGACAGGGATTGCTGAAGCTTTCTTT
CDR3aa: CASSATGIAEAFF

abundance: few
v_gene: TRBV28
j_gene: TRBJ1-5
d_gene: -
CDR3nt: TGTGCCAGCAGCCCTGGCGGCCGGGATAGCAATCAGCCCCAGCATTTT
CDR3aa: CASSPGGRDSNQPQHF

abundance: -
v_gene: TRBV5-4
j_gene: TRBJ2-3
d_gene: -
CDR3nt: TGTGCCAGCAGCTTTACGGCGGGCCGGGCAGATACGCAGTATTTT
CDR3aa: CASSFTAGRADTQYF

abundance: -
v_gene: TRBV27
j_gene: TRBJ1-6
d_gene: TRBD1
CDR3nt: TGTGCCAGCAGTTTAGAGGGTGGACAGGGGTATACTTCACCCCTCCACTTT
CDR3aa: CASSLEGGQGYTSPLHF

abundance: -
v_gene: TRBV27
j_gene: TRBJ1-6
d_gene: -
CDR3nt: TGTGCCAGCAGTTTCAAGGGTGATTCACCCCTCCACTTT
CDR3aa: CASSFKGDSPLHF

abundance: -
v_gene: TRBV4-1
j_gene: TRBJ1-1
d_gene: -
CDR3nt: TGCGCCAGCAGCCAAAACAATCGCCCGAACACTGAAGCTTTCTTT
CDR3aa: CASSQNNRPNTEAFF

abundance: -
v_gene: TRBV21-1
j_gene: TRBJ1-2
d_gene: -
CDR3nt: TGTGCCAGCAGCAAAACATCCCGCTGCTATGGCTACACCTTC
CDR3aa: CASSKTSRCYGYTF

abundance: -
v_gene: TRBV28
j_gene: TRBJ1-6
d_gene: -
CDR3nt: TGTGCCAGCAGTTTGCCCGGACAGACCGATAATTCACCCCTCCACTTT
CDR3aa: CASSLPGQTDNSPLHF

abundance: -
v_gene: TRBV20-1
j_gene: TRBJ2-7
d_gene: -
CDR3nt: TGCAGTGCTAGTGGCGGCAGGGGCTACGAGCAGTACTTC
CDR3aa: CSASGGRGYEQYF

abundance: -
v_gene: TRBV2
j_gene: TRBJ1-6
d_gene: -
CDR3nt: TGTGCCAGCAGTGAATCTGAATCCCGAGCCTCCTTT
CDR3aa: CASSESESRASF

abundance: few
v_gene: TRBV5-4
j_gene: TRBJ1-1
d_gene: -
CDR3nt: TGTGCCAGCAGCTCCCCCGGTCGGGGTCACACTGAAGCTTTCTTT
CDR3aa: CASSSPGRGHTEAFF

abundance: -
v_gene: TRBV7-9
j_gene: TRBJ1-1
d_gene: -
CDR3nt: TGTGCCAGCAGCTTAGGAAGTCCAAGGGAGGGAGCTTTCTTT
CDR3aa: CASSLGSPREGAFF

abundance: -
v_gene: TRBV4-3
j_gene: TRBJ1-1
d_gene: -
CDR3nt: TGCGCCAGCAGCCAAGTCGGGGTTATGAACACTGAAGCTTTCTTT
CDR3aa: CASSQVGVMNTEAFF

abundance: -
v_gene: TRBV24-1
j_gene: TRBJ2-7
d_gene: -
CDR3nt: TGTGCCACCAGTGAGCGCTTGAGGTGGATAATTTACGAGCAGTACTTC
CDR3aa: CATSERLRWIIYEQYF

abundance: -
v_gene: TRBV2
j_gene: TRBJ2-7
d_gene: TRBD2
CDR3nt: TGTGCCAGAGGACTAGCGAGGTCCTACGAGCAGTACTTC
CDR3aa: CARGLARSYEQYF

abundance: -
v_gene: TRBV5-1
j_gene: TRBJ1-2
d_gene: TRBD1
CDR3nt: TGCGCCAGCAGCTTGGACACAGGGGGAGGCGGCTACACCTTC
CDR3aa: CASSLDTGGGGYTF

abundance: -
v_gene: TRBV6-7
j_gene: TRBJ1-4
d_gene: -
CDR3nt: TGTGCCATCAGGCGAGATAAAACTAATGAAAAACTGTTTTTT
CDR3aa: CAIRRDKTNEKLFF

abundance: -
v_gene: TRBV10-3
j_gene: TRBJ2-1
d_gene: TRBD1
CDR3nt: TGTGCCATCAGAACCGGGACAGGGGGCTACAATGAGCAGTTCTTC
CDR3aa: CAIRTGTGGYNEQFF

abundance: -
v_gene: TRBV9
j_gene: TRBJ1-1
d_gene: TRBD1
CDR3nt: TGTGCCAGCAGCGAACGACAGGGAGGTATTAGTGGCACTGAAGCTTTCTTT
CDR3aa: CASSERQGGISGTEAFF

abundance: -
v_gene: TRBV5-8
j_gene: TRBJ1-1
d_gene: -
CDR3nt: TGTGCCAGCAGCTTGTTGGGATTCCACACTGAAGCTTTCTTT
CDR3aa: CASSLLGFHTEAFF